A selection of T cell receptor beta chains follows, all from one sample in a study of T cell clonotyping in hematopoietic cell transplantation. Sequencing used immunoSEQ multiplex PCR; TCRdb keeps in-frame clones, though not all of them. The data contain about 8,100 clones, less than 90% of them singletons. Sequenced here: peripheral blood mononuclear cells, sampled at the time of graft-versus-host disease after allogeneic stem cell transplant. These receptors were taken from a male patient aged 55 to 70 who had an allogeneic stem cell transplant from a related donor, so the T cells may come from the graft donor. Some clones in this sample may be carry-over from other donors' samples. Each CDR3 is given with its conserved first and last residue. Each record gives: clone size, D gene, J gene, V gene, CDR3 protein, CDR3 DNA. D genes are given only for firm matches. Only part of the rows carry a size: once, few, many, or a class if the clone is expanded.

-	-	TRBJ2-7	TRBV6-6	CASSYSGQTYEQYF	TGTGCCAGCAGTTACTCCGGACAGACCTACGAGCAGTACTTC
-	-	TRBJ1-2	TRBV19	CASRGWQADPHGYTF	TGTGCCAGTAGGGGTTGGCAGGCGGACCCCCATGGCTACACCTTC
once	-	TRBJ1-5	TRBV28	CASSLPDTLIRRQPQHF	TGTGCCAGCAGTTTACCGGACACCCTAATCCGAAGACAGCCCCAGCATTTT
-	-	TRBJ1-1	TRBV11-3	CASSFYTGPSASTEAFF	TGTGCCAGCAGCTTTTATACAGGGCCCTCAGCGAGCACTGAAGCTTTCTTT
-	-	TRBJ2-3	TRBV7-2	CASSLALGGDTQYF	TGTGCCAGCAGCTTAGCCTTAGGGGGGGATACGCAGTATTTT
-	TRBD1	TRBJ1-4	TRBV7-9	CASSLPYRTGREKLFF	TGTGCCAGCAGCTTGCCCTATCGGACAGGGAGGGAAAAACTGTTTTTT
-	TRBD2	TRBJ2-1	TRBV27	CASRRNSGGEQFF	TGTGCCAGCAGAAGAAATAGCGGGGGGGAGCAGTTCTTC
few	-	TRBJ1-1	TRBV28	CASSFGGYVDTEAFF	TGTGCCAGCAGTTTCGGGGGTTATGTGGACACTGAAGCTTTCTTT
-	-	TRBJ1-5	TRBV7-2	CASSFALSNQPQHF	TGTGCCAGCAGCTTTGCCCTTAGCAATCAGCCCCAGCATTTT
-	-	TRBJ2-7	TRBV7-9	CASSPSGGRRRGF	TGTGCCAGCAGCCCCAGCGGAGGACGTCGAAGGGGCTTC
-	-	TRBJ1-4	TRBV19	CASSSQPSPGGEKLFF	TGTGCCAGTAGTTCCCAGCCGAGCCCGGGGGGTGAAAAACTGTTTTTT